A single sample gave rise to the 21 T cell receptor beta chains below, sequenced in a study of blood T cell repertoires in COVID-19 (dated by TCRdb to the early 2020s). The library came from the immunoSEQ multiplex PCR assay. Sourced from immuneACCESS, this table was stored by TCRdb with only in-frame sequences that have V and J called. A share of the clones is absent; for the studies checked, an unresolved V gene accounts for under half, and the remainder has no known explanation. This sample holds 60,000 to 65,000 clones; 70% to 90% were observed only once. The ten most abundant clones make up 8.3% of the sample. The sequenced material came from peripheral blood. These receptor sequences come from a human donor with active COVID-19. The donor label of this sample is uncertain.

This clone was seen a handful of times. The V call is TRBV5-1, the J call TRBJ2-7, with a possible D match to TRBD1 (6 bases). Germline loops: CDR1 SGHRS, CDR2 YFSETQ. CDR3 length: 14 residues. V lost 4 bases and J 3 bases, leaving 14 bases between the germline ends. The CDR3 loop reads CASSARGRVYEQYF. In DNA, the CDR3 is TGCGCCAGCAGCGCCAGGGGTAGAGTCTACGAGCAGTACTTC.

This clone turned up a few times. This chain joins TRBV7-9 and TRBJ1-6; D remains unclear. The CDR3 is 13 amino acids. The germline gives CDR1 SEHNR, CDR2 FQNEAQ (reference sequence). Trimming cost V 3 bases and J 8 bases, with 8 bases left between them. CDR3 sequence reads: CASSLYRDSPLHF. CDR3 in DNA: TGTGCCAGCAGCTTGTACAGAGATTCACCCCTCCACTTT.

The rearrangement links TRBV14 to TRBJ2-3; 14 bases match TRBD2. The CDR3 runs to 15 residues. Germline V CDR1 and CDR2: SGHDN, FVKESK. V dropped 4 bases and J dropped 4; count of bases not matched to a gene: 1. The chain's CDR3 is CASSPGLAGADTQYF. CDR3 nucleotide sequence: TGTGCCAGCAGCCCGGGACTAGCGGGGGCAGATACGCAGTATTTT.

J is TRBJ2-3 and V is TRBV28; D not resolved. Trimming left V 2 bases short and J 4 bases short, with 4 bases between. The CDR3 has 12 residues. Germline CDR1 is MDHEN and CDR2 is SYDVKM. CDR3 protein: CASSLRADTQYF. The CDR3 nucleotides read TGTGCCAGCAGTTTACGGGCAGATACGCAGTATTTT.

This chain connects TRBV6-5 to TRBJ2-1; D is unclear. CDR3 length: 14 amino acids. CDR1 and CDR2 from the germline V gene are MNHEY and SVGAGI. V was cut by 8 bases and J by 2 bases, with 13 bases left in between. The CDR3 DNA reads TGTGCCAGCGGTAGTCGTCTAGCCTACAATGAGCAGTTCTTC. It codes for CASGSRLAYNEQFF.

V gene TRBV19 combines with J gene TRBJ2-5; 13 nucleotides match TRBD2. CDR3 length equals 17 residues. V dropped 5 bases and J dropped 4; count of bases not matched to a gene: 10. CDR1 and CDR2 (germline): LNHDA, SQIVND (reference sequence). CDR3 residues: CASSSWTSGRVGETQYF. In nucleotides, the CDR3 is TGTGCCAGTAGTTCGTGGACTAGCGGGAGAGTGGGAGAGACCCAGTACTTC. The full variable domain, completed using reference TRBV19 and TRBJ2-5, is DGGITQSPKYLFRKEGQNVTLSCEQNLNHDAMYWYRQDPGQGLRLIYYSQIVNDFQKGDIAEGYSVSREKKESFPLTVTSAQKNPTAFYLCASSSWTSGRVGETQYFGPGTRLLVL.

The genes are TRBV7-8 and TRBJ2-7; 8 nucleotides match TRBD1. Germline V lookup: CDR1 SGHVS, CDR2 FQNEAQ. The CDR3 loop spans 16 amino acids. The J segment lost 0 bases and the V segment lost 8 bases, leaving 12 bases of the junction unmatched. Here the CDR3 DNA reads TGTGCCAGCGCCCGACCGAGGACAGGGCTCTCCTACGAGCAGTACTTC. Residues: CASARPRTGLSYEQYF.

The V and J genes are TRBV5-1 and TRBJ2-5; TRBD1 matches at 7 bases. Germline CDR1 SGHRS, CDR2 YFSETQ. J gave up 2 bases and V 4 bases, and 5 bases lay outside the gene matches. This CDR3 is built from 14 residues. The CDR3 loop reads CASSPGTVQETQYF. The CDR3 nucleotides are TGCGCCAGCAGCCCCGGGACAGTTCAAGAGACCCAGTACTTC.

The rearrangement joins TRBV6-2 or TRBV6-3 to TRBJ1-1; 7 bases match TRBD1. Germline V gives CDR1 MNHEY, CDR2 SVGEGT. The CDR3 is 17 amino acids. V lost 2 bases to trimming and J lost 1 base; unmatched junction nucleotides: 10. The CDR3 nucleotides read TGTGCCAGCAGTTACGGCCGTAGAGGGGGCAGGAACACTGAAGCTTTCTTT. This encodes CASSYGRRGGRNTEAFF.

This chain uses TRBV5-6 with TRBJ1-2, with 8 nucleotides matching TRBD1. Germline V lookup: CDR1 SGHDT, CDR2 YYEEEE. This CDR3 contains 15 residues. V gave up 4 bases and J gave up 7 bases; unmatched junction bases: 12. The CDR3 loop reads CASSGRPQGASGYTF. In DNA form, the CDR3 reads TGTGCCAGCAGCGGAAGACCTCAGGGGGCGAGTGGCTACACCTTC.

The chain joins TRBV7-2 to TRBJ2-5; TRBD2 is a possible D gene (6 bases). V was trimmed by 4 bases and J by 3 bases, leaving 21 bases between them. This CDR3 is 17 amino acids long. Germline values: CDR1 SGHTA, CDR2 FQGNSA. DNA of the CDR3: TGTGCCAGCAGCTCGGGAGCCCTTAGCGGAGTCAAAGAGACCCAGTACTTC. Residues: CASSSGALSGVKETQYF. The complete variable domain, with remaining parts taken from reference TRBV7-2 and TRBJ2-5, reads GAGVSQSPSNKVTEKGKDVELRCDPISGHTALYWYRQSLGQGLEFLIYFQGNSAPDKSGLPSDRFSAERTGGSVSTLTIQRTQQEDSAVYLCASSSGALSGVKETQYFGPGTRLLVL.

The chain couples TRBV7-2 to TRBJ1-1; D perhaps matches TRBD1 (6 bases). The germline V gene has CDR1 SGHTA and CDR2 FQGNSA. The CDR3 contains 14 residues. Trimming stripped 5 bases from V and 2 bases from J, with 12 bases between. As DNA, the CDR3 is TGTGCCAGCAGCCCGGGACAAGCTAACACTGAAGCTTTCTTT. It codes for CASSPGQANTEAFF.

The chain employs TRBV5-6 and TRBJ2-3; TRBD2 is a possible D gene (5 bases). The CDR3 runs to 16 residues. The V end lost 6 bases, the J end lost 0 bases, and 17 bases lay between the germline ends. Germline V gene sequence: CDR1 SGHDT, CDR2 YYEEEE. The CDR3 reads CASNRPWEPSTDTQYF. DNA for the CDR3: TGTGCCAGCAACCGACCTTGGGAGCCCAGCACAGATACGCAGTATTTT.

The chain has TRBV11-2 and TRBJ2-5; D is possibly TRBD1 (6 bases). Germline V lookup: CDR1 SGHAT, CDR2 FQNNGV. The CDR3 has 15 residues. V lost 5 bases, J lost 1 base, and 14 bases lay in between. CDR3 DNA: TGTGCCAGCAGCACCTCAACAGGGCGCCAAGAGACCCAGTACTTC. Translating gives CASSTSTGRQETQYF.

This rearrangement joins TRBV5-1 to TRBJ2-1; D possibly corresponds to TRBD2 (6 bases). The CDR3 is 14 residues long. The germline V and J ends were trimmed by 4 bases and 0 bases, with 8 bases remaining between them. Germline CDR1 and CDR2: SGHRS and YFSETQ. The CDR3: CASSRDFSYNEQFF. The CDR3, as DNA: TGCGCCAGCAGCCGGGACTTCTCCTACAATGAGCAGTTCTTC. Complete variable domain (other parts from reference TRBV5-1 and TRBJ2-1): KAGVTQTPRYLIKTRGQQVTLSCSPISGHRSVSWYQQTPGQGLQFLFEYFSETQRNKGNFPGRFSGRQFSNSRSEMNVSTLELGDSALYLCASSRDFSYNEQFFGPGTRLTVL.

The chain carries TRBV28 and TRBJ2-1; 12 nucleotides line up with TRBD2. Unmatched junction bases numbered 11, after V lost 6 bases and J lost 8 bases. The germline V gene encodes CDR1 MDHEN and CDR2 SYDVKM. The CDR3 is 16 amino acids. Here the CDR3 DNA reads TGTGCCAGCAGCTTGGGCGGACTAGCGGGGATCCATGAGCAGTTCTTC. Translation gives CASSLGGLAGIHEQFF.

This chain links TRBV30 with TRBJ2-5, with TRBD2 identical over 10 bases. V gave up 1 base and J gave up 4 bases; unmatched junction bases: 9. CDR3 size: 16 residues. Germline V gives CDR1 GTSNPN, CDR2 SVGIG (reference sequence). In DNA, the CDR3 is TGTGCCTGGAGTGGGAATTTCCTAGCGGGGGCAGAGACCCAGTACTTC. Translation gives CAWSGNFLAGAETQYF.

The chain joins TRBV7-2 to TRBJ2-5; TRBD2 matches at 8 bases. Germline V lookup: CDR1 SGHTA, CDR2 FQGNSA. The CDR3 sequence is 17 residues long. After removal of 1 base from V and 5 bases from J, the junction contained 12 bases not matched to a gene. The CDR3 DNA reads as TGTGCCAGCAGCTTAGGGGGAGGAGCGGGAGTCCGGGAGACCCAGTACTTC. Protein: CASSLGGGAGVRETQYF.

This clone appeared a single time. This chain joins TRBV15 and TRBJ1-5; 7 bases are shared with TRBD1. The CDR3 contains 15 residues. Germline CDR1 LNHNV, CDR2 YYDKDF (reference sequence). V lost 5 bases to trimming and J lost 6 bases; unmatched junction nucleotides: 10. As DNA, the CDR3 is TGTGCCACCAGCGGAAAACAGGGGATACTTCAGCCCCAGCATTTT. Its protein product is CATSGKQGILQPQHF.

The rearrangement links TRBV29-1 to TRBJ2-1; 13 bases are a match to TRBD2. The germline gives CDR1 SQVTM, CDR2 ANQGSEA. V shed 4 bases and J 7 bases; nucleotides not matched to a gene: 4. CDR3 length: 14 amino acids. CDR3 nucleotides: TGCAGCGTTGCTGGGACTAGCGGGATTAATGAGCAGTTCTTC. Its translation: CSVAGTSGINEQFF.

This rearrangement joins TRBV27 to TRBJ2-3, with 11 positions matching TRBD2. The CDR3 consists of 15 residues. From germline, CDR1 is MNHEY and CDR2 SMNVEV (reference sequence). The junction had 10 bases not matched to a gene; V was cut back by 8 bases and J by 6 bases. The CDR3 DNA reads as TGTGCCAGCGGGCCCTACAGACTAGCGGGGGATACGCAGTATTTT. It translates to CASGPYRLAGDTQYF.